This T cell receptor beta chain was recovered during a study of cytomegalovirus exposure and HLA in healthy donors. General observations from the study: CMV serostatus was the sole immune exposure information available. Investigators reported 150 to 200 TCR beta chains as tied to cytomegalovirus.

The PCR employed 60 Vbeta primers together with 13 Jbeta primers. Here immunoSEQ multiplex PCR was the method, and the copy in TCRdb shows in-frame clones only, minus some. The profile shows about 150,000 clones, about 80% of them singletons. As to this clone: Its antigen is unknown.

The V gene end was trimmed by 6 bases and the J gene end by 2 bases; junction bases not matched to a gene: 4. The CDR3 sequence is 14 residues long. Germline V CDR1 and CDR2: MNHNY, SVGAGI (reference sequence). The source is a man aged 25-40 years in good health and CMV-seropositive. The chain is built from TRBV6-6 and TRBJ1-2, with 9 positions matching TRBD1. Sequencing was performed on PBMCs. The CDR3 sequence is CASSRGTGNYGYTF. CDR3 bases: TGTGCCAGCAGCCGTGGGACAGGGAACTATGGCTACACCTTC.